This T cell receptor beta chain is from a study of blood T cell repertoires in COVID-19. Whole-study context: Both acute and convalescent COVID-19 samples were obtained from the United States, Italy and Spain.

Using immunoSEQ multiplex PCR, the repertoire was profiled, and TCRdb retains in-frame clones only, with some absent. The table lists 68,000 or so clones, nearly 90% of them singletons. Germline lookup yields CDR1 LGHNA and CDR2 YSLEER. The CDR3 has 15 amino acids. V lost 8 bases and J lost 6; bases outside the gene matches: 12. Patients in Seattle were enrolled during active infection, then followed longitudinally. The chain carries TRBV4-3 and TRBJ2-2; 7 bases map to TRBD2. The sequenced sample was peripheral blood. The receptor was isolated from a woman between 45 and 65 years old with COVID-19, enrolled during active disease. The CDR3 is CASYPVGGVAGELFF. The CDR3 DNA reads TGCGCCAGCTACCCCGTTGGGGGGGTGGCCGGGGAGCTGTTTTTT.